Shown below are 22 T cell receptor beta chains from a single sample sequenced in a study of early T cells in non-severe SARS-CoV-2 infection. A single record per CDR3 protein comes from TCRdb applying MiXCR to the 5' RACE reads. Of 70,000 to 90,000 distinct CDR3 sequences listed, about 14% are singletons. The sample taken for sequencing was whole blood. The receptors come from an adult who was a healthcare worker with PCR-confirmed SARS-CoV-2 infection or an uninfected control (not recorded which).

In this sample, this clonotype turned up many times. V and J are TRBV29-1 and TRBJ1-6; D remains unclear. Per the germline V gene, CDR1 is SQVTM and CDR2 is ANQGSEA. The CDR3 totals 14 residues. Trimming took 7 bases from V and 5 from J, leaving 15 bases between them. CDR3 nucleotides: TGCAGCGGGGCAGCGGTTGTCCATAATTCACCCCTCCACTTT. Amino acid sequence: CSGAAVVHNSPLHF.

In its sample, this clonotype was seen a few times. The chain carries TRBV27 and TRBJ1-6, with a possible D match to TRBD1 (6 bases). CDR3 length equals 17 residues. From germline, CDR1 is MNHEY and CDR2 SMNVEV (reference sequence). V lost 4 bases and J 1 base, leaving 14 bases between the germline ends. The CDR3 nucleotides are TGTGCCAGCAGTTCCCCCCCAGGGACATCCTATAATTCACCCCTCCACTTT. It codes for CASSSPPGTSYNSPLHF.

This clonotype was seen a few times. The chain is built from TRBV27 and TRBJ2-1; 9 nucleotides agree with TRBD1. The CDR3 length is 16 residues. Trimming took 2 bases from V and 3 from J; bases not matched to a gene: 5. The germline V gene has CDR1 MNHEY and CDR2 SMNVEV (reference sequence). The CDR3, as DNA: TGTGCCAGCAGTTTAACACAGGGGGCAGGCTACAATGAGCAGTTCTTC. Translating it yields CASSLTQGAGYNEQFF.

This rearrangement joins TRBV6-2 or TRBV6-3 to TRBJ1-5; no reliable D call. The CDR3 is 17 amino acids. Germline loops: CDR1 MNHEY, CDR2 SVGEGT. Trimming removed 6 bases from V and 3 bases from J, with 21 bases in between. As DNA, the CDR3 is TGTGCCAGCAGACCCCGGACGCTGACGAGAAACAATCAGCCCCAGCATTTT. It specifies CASRPRTLTRNNQPQHF.

This clonotype appeared many times. The chain links TRBV19 to TRBJ2-7; D is ambiguous. CDR3 length: 17 residues. V lost 3 bases to trimming and J lost 5 bases, with 23 bases between them. Germline V lookup: CDR1 LNHDA, CDR2 SQIVND (reference sequence). This CDR3 reads CASSIAVPGMISDEQYF. The CDR3 bases are TGTGCCAGTAGTATCGCAGTTCCAGGCATGATCAGCGACGAGCAGTACTTC.

The J gene is TRBJ1-5, the V gene TRBV9, with D hard to call. This CDR3 has 14 residues. V gave up 0 bases and J gave up 1 base, with 5 bases separating them. In germline, CDR1 is SGDLS, CDR2 YYNGEE. CDR3 residues: CASSVGTSNQPQHF. CDR3 coding DNA: TGTGCCAGCAGCGTAGGAACGAGCAATCAGCCCCAGCATTTT.

The rearrangement links TRBV6-6 to TRBJ2-7, with D possibly being TRBD2 (6 bases). Germline values: CDR1 MNHNY, CDR2 SVGAGI (reference sequence). The CDR3 is 12 residues long. V was clipped by 8 bases and J by 5 bases, with 13 bases between them. The CDR3 loop reads CASYGRGHEQYF. CDR3 bases: TGTGCCAGCTACGGGCGGGGCCACGAGCAGTACTTC.

Only a few counts were recorded for this clonotype. CDR3 coding DNA: TGTGCCACCAGCTTCCGCGGGGGGGCCTTTAACACAGATACGCAGTATTTT. It codes for CATSFRGGAFNTDTQYF. This chain uses TRBV24-1 with TRBJ2-3; 9 nucleotides line up with TRBD2. The CDR3 covers 17 residues. The junction had 12 bases not matched to a gene; V was cut back by 7 bases and J by 2 bases. CDR1 is KGHDR, CDR2 SFDVKD, per germline.

In regard to this clonotype: Germline and junction disagree at one end, which may indicate a read error. The rearrangement joins TRBV5-6 to TRBJ2-7, with 13 positions matching TRBD2. Germline V gene lookup returns CDR1 SGHDT and CDR2 YYEEEE. The CDR3 totals 16 residues. This CDR3 reads CANSPGLAGDFYEQYF. The DNA of the CDR3 is TGTGCCAACAGCCCCGGACTAGCGGGAGACTTCTACGAGCAGTACTTC.

At least ten counts were recorded for this clonotype. This chain links TRBV20-1 with TRBJ2-5; TRBD2 agrees at 12 bases. V shed 0 bases and J 4 bases; nucleotides not matched to a gene: 3. The CDR3 is made up of 15 amino acids. Per germline, CDR1 DFQATT and CDR2 SNEGSKA (reference sequence). The CDR3 spells CSARESTSGRETQYF. DNA of the CDR3: TGCAGTGCTAGAGAATCGACTAGCGGGAGAGAGACCCAGTACTTC.

In regard to this clonotype: The junction and the germline gene differ at one end; a read error may be behind it. The chain uses TRBV18 and TRBJ2-5, with no clear D. Germline CDR1 is KGHSH and CDR2 is LQKENI. CDR3 length equals 12 residues. CDR3 protein: CASTPFLGTQYF. In DNA form, the CDR3 reads TGTGCCAGCACACCGTTCCTCGGGACCCAGTACTTC. Full variable domain (rest looked up from reference TRBV18 and TRBJ2-5): NAGVMQNPRHLVRRRGQEARLRCSPMKGHSHVYWYRQLPEEGLKFMVYLQKENIIDESGMPKERFSAEFPKEGPSILRIQQVVRGDSAAYFCASTPFLGTQYFGPGTRLLVL.

The CDR3 DNA reads TGCAGCGTTTCAACACAGGGGGTCGGGCAGCGTTTTTTT. Its protein is CSVSTQGVGQRFF. The V call is TRBV29-1, the J call TRBJ2-2; 8 positions agree with TRBD1. The CDR3 covers 13 residues. After removal of 5 bases from V and 17 bases from J, the junction contained 16 bases not matched to a gene. Germline V lookup: CDR1 SQVTM, CDR2 ANQGSEA.

Only a few counts were recorded for this clonotype. The chain combines TRBV9 with TRBJ2-7; D possibly corresponds to TRBD2 (6 bases). From germline, CDR1 is SGDLS and CDR2 YYNGEE. Trimming pared 4 bases from V and 6 bases from J, leaving 14 bases between. The CDR3 consists of 13 residues. The DNA of the CDR3 is TGTGCCAGCAGCATCGGGGACTGGGGCGAGCAGTACTTC. It is translated as CASSIGDWGEQYF.

This clonotype showed up just once. The gene calls are TRBV29-1 and TRBJ2-7; no clear D. Germline-derived CDR1 and CDR2 are SQVTM and ANQGSEA. The CDR3 length is 13 residues. V shed 0 bases and J shed 2 bases, with 8 bases lying between them. The CDR3 DNA sequence: TGCAGCGTTGAAGAGGGCAGAACCTACGAGCAGTACTTC. This translates into CSVEEGRTYEQYF.

Many counts were recorded for this clonotype. This chain connects TRBV19 to TRBJ2-1; the D gene is possibly TRBD2 (7 bases). V was pared by 5 bases and J by 0 bases, with 17 bases between. There are 17 residues in the CDR3. Germline CDR1 LNHDA, CDR2 SQIVND (reference sequence). Here the CDR3 DNA reads TGTGCCAGTAGTGGGGGACTGGCGGGGGCCTCCTACAATGAGCAGTTCTTC. This sequence encodes CASSGGLAGASYNEQFF. The full variable domain, with the rest looked up from reference TRBV19 and TRBJ2-1, is DGGITQSPKYLFRKEGQNVTLSCEQNLNHDAMYWYRQDPGQGLRLIYYSQIVNDFQKGDIAEGYSVSREKKESFPLTVTSAQKNPTAFYLCASSGGLAGASYNEQFFGPGTRLTVL.

The V and J genes are TRBV11-1 and TRBJ1-1; 7 nucleotides line up with TRBD1. The length of the CDR3 is 14 residues. With 6 bases clipped from V and 4 bases from J, the junction kept 8 bases outside the gene matches. Germline lookup yields CDR1 SGHAT and CDR2 FQDESV (reference sequence). The CDR3 loop is CASRVTGTGTEAFF. In DNA form, the CDR3 reads TGTGCCAGCAGAGTGACAGGGACGGGCACTGAAGCTTTCTTT.

This clonotype appeared a few times. CDR3 coding DNA: TGTGCCAGCAGCCCGGGGACAGACGAGCAGTACTTC. Its protein product is CASSPGTDEQYF. This chain uses TRBV3-1 with TRBJ2-7, with 7 bases aligning to TRBD1. The junction had 2 bases not matched to a gene; V was cut back by 4 bases and J by 5 bases. CDR3 length: 12 residues. The germline CDR1 and CDR2 sequences are LGHDT and YNNKEL (reference sequence).

The chain recombines TRBV20-1 with TRBJ2-1; D call uncertain. V shed 0 bases and J shed 7 bases, with 4 bases lying between them. The CDR3 length is 11 residues. Germline-derived CDR1 and CDR2 are DFQATT and SNEGSKA (reference sequence). The CDR3 loop is CSARDLNEQFF. CDR3 DNA sequence: TGCAGTGCTAGAGATTTAAATGAGCAGTTCTTC.

This clonotype turned up a few times. This chain links TRBV28 with TRBJ2-7; D is possibly TRBD2 (6 bases). This CDR3 has 14 residues. V shed 3 bases and J shed 2 bases, with 11 bases lying between them. Germline V gene sequence: CDR1 MDHEN, CDR2 SYDVKM. The CDR3 sequence: CASSLEGSPYEQYF. In DNA, the CDR3 is TGTGCCAGCAGTTTGGAGGGATCCCCCTACGAGCAGTACTTC.

This clonotype was seen a few times. The chain couples TRBV28 to TRBJ2-4, with a possible D match to TRBD1 (7 bases). The CDR3 totals 14 residues. V was trimmed by 7 bases and J by 1 base, leaving 11 bases between them. Germline V gives CDR1 MDHEN, CDR2 SYDVKM. In nucleotides, the CDR3 is TGTGCCAGCATCCCAGGGGGGGCCAAAAACATTCAGTACTTC. Amino acid sequence: CASIPGGAKNIQYF.

This sequence joins TRBV7-3 and TRBJ2-2; 8 nucleotides align to TRBD1. Germline V gene sequence: CDR1 SGHTA, CDR2 FQGTGA. The junction had 5 bases not matched to a gene; V was cut back by 5 bases and J by 3 bases. This CDR3 is 15 amino acids long. CDR3 region: CASSAGGEDTGELFF. As DNA, the CDR3 is TGTGCCAGCAGCGCAGGGGGCGAGGACACCGGGGAGCTGTTTTTT.

V and J are TRBV12-3 or TRBV12-4 and TRBJ1-3, with D unresolved. Trimming took off 5 bases at V and 3 bases at J, with 14 bases between the two ends. This CDR3 spans 15 amino acids. The CDR3 spells CASSLPEGVGNTIYF. CDR3 DNA sequence: TGTGCCAGCAGTCTGCCTGAGGGCGTTGGAAACACCATATATTTT.